This record covers a single TCR beta chain. Its antigen is still unknown. The sample is drawn from a study of beta chain features in type 1 diabetes. Regarding the study as a whole: All four CD4+ subsets of Type 1 diabetes patients contained TCRB CDR3s that were moderately but significantly shorter.

CD45RO/CCR7/CD25/CD127/CD95/CD27 sorting isolated CD4+ naive, central memory, regulatory and stem cell-like memory cells. Expressed TCRB transcripts were sequenced because the isolated RNA had all been reverse transcribed beforehand. Some clones are missing from TCRdb's copy, which holds only in-frame ones; the method was immunoSEQ multiplex PCR. The data hold about 260,000 clones, with just over 20% observed a single time. This CDR3 has 14 amino acids. CDR1 SGHNT and CDR2 YYREEE come from the germline V gene (reference sequence). V gave up 4 bases and J gave up 3 bases; unmatched junction bases: 7. Sequencing was carried out using naive CD4+ T cells from blood. The sequence was obtained from a woman between 40 and 55 years old with type 1 diabetes. The chain links TRBV5-4 to TRBJ2-7, with 7 bases aligning to TRBD1. The CDR3 is CASSLSQGVYEQYF. For the CDR3, the DNA is TGTGCCAGCAGCCTATCCCAGGGGGTCTACGAGCAGTACTTC.